This T cell receptor (beta chain) is from a study of cytomegalovirus exposure and HLA in healthy donors. Study-wide findings and caveats: Researchers catalogued about 150 TCR beta chains as cytomegalovirus-associated.

Trimming took off 2 bases at V and 4 bases at J, with 8 bases between the two ends. Germline V CDR1 and CDR2: MNHEY, SMNVEV (reference sequence). CDR3 length: 13 amino acids. Only in-frame clones appear in the TCRdb table, and some are missing; sequencing was by immunoSEQ multiplex PCR. Seen here are about 200,000 clones, around 87% observed once, and the top ten hold roughly 2%. This clone has just a few counts. Its antigen is unknown. The sequenced material came from PBMCs. The TCR was taken from a woman between 18 and 30 years old in good health and CMV-seropositive. The V call is TRBV27, the J call TRBJ1-2; maybe TRBD1 (6 bases). CDR3 bases: TGTGCCAGCAGTTTAGTAGGGGGCTATGGCTACACCTTC. Translating it yields CASSLVGGYGYTF.